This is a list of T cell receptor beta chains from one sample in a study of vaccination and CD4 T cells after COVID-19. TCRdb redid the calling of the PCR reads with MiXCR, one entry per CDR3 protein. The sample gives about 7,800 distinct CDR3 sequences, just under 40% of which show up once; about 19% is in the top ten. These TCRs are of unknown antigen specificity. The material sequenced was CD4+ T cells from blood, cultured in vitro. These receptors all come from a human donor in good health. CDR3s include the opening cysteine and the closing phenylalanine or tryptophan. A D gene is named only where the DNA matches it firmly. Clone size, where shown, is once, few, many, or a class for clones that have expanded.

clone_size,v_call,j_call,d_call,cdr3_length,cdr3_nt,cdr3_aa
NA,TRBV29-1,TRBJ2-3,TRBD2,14,TGCAGCGTTGGAGTAGCGGGATTTGGAGATACGCAGTATTTT,CSVGVAGFGDTQYF
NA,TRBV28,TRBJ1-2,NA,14,TGTGCCAGCAGTTTATGGGGCGAGAGGTCTGGCTACACCTTC,CASSLWGERSGYTF
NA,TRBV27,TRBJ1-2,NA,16,TGTGCCAGCAGTTTAAAAGGGACCAAATCTAACTATGGCTACACCTTC,CASSLKGTKSNYGYTF
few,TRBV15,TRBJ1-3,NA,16,TGTGCCACCAGCAGAGATCTAGGGCCAGGGAGAAACACCATATATTTT,CATSRDLGPGRNTIYF
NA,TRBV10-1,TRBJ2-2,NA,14,TGCGCCAGCAGAGTAGCCCCGAACACCGGGGAGCTGTTTTTT,CASRVAPNTGELFF
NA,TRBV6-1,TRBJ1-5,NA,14,TGTGCCAGCAGCAGAGTCTACGACAATCAGCCCCAGCATTTT,CASSRVYDNQPQHF
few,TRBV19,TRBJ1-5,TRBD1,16,TGTGCCAGCTACGGACAGGGTAATTATAGCAATCAGCCCCAGCATTTT,CASYGQGNYSNQPQHF
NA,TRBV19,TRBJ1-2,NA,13,TGTGCCAGTAGTCCTGGACAGCTCTATGGCTACACCTTC,CASSPGQLYGYTF
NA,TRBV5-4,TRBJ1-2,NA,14,TGTGCCAGCAGCTTACCAGGCTCACTCTATGGCTACACCTTC,CASSLPGSLYGYTF
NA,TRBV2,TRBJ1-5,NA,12,TGTGCCAGCAGCCCCGCCGGGGGGCCCCAGCATTTT,CASSPAGGPQHF
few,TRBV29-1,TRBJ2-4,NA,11,TGCAGCGTCATCGTAGGGGACATTCAGTACTTC,CSVIVGDIQYF